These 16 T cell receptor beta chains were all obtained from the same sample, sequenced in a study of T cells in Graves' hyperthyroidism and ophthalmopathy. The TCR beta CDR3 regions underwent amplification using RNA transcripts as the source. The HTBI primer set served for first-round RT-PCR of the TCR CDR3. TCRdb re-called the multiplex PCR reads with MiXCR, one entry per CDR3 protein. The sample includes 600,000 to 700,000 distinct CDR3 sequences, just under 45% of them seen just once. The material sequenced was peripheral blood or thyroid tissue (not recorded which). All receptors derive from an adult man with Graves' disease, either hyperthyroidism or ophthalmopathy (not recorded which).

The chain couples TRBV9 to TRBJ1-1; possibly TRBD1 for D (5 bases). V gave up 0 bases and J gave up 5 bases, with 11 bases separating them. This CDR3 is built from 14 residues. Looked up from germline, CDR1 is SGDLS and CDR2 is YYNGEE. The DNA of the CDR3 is TGTGCCAGCAGCGTAGATGGAGGGGAAACTGAAGCTTTCTTT. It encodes CASSVDGGETEAFF. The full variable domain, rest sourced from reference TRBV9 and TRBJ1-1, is DSGVTQTPKHLITATGQRVTLRCSPRSGDLSVYWYQQSLDQGLQFLIQYYNGEERAKGNILERFSAQQFPDLHSELNLSSLELGDSALYFCASSVDGGETEAFFGQGTRLTVV.

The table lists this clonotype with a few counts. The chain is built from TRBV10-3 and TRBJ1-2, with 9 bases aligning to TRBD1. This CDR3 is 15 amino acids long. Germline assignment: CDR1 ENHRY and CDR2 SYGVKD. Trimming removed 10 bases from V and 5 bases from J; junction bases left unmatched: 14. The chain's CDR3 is CASRGPGQGEYGYTF. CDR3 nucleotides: TGTGCCAGCAGGGGCCCGGGACAGGGCGAATATGGCTACACCTTC.

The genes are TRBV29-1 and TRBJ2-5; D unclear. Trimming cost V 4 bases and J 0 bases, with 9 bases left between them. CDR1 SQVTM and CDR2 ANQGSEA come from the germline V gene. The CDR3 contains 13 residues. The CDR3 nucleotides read TGCAGCGTTGGGGAAGGCTACCAAGAGACCCAGTACTTC. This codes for CSVGEGYQETQYF.

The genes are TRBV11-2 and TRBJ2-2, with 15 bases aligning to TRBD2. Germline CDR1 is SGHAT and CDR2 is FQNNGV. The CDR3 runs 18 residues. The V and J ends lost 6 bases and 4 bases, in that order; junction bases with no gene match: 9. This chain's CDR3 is CASSTPGLAGGSTGELFF. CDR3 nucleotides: TGTGCCAGCAGTACCCCGGGACTAGCGGGAGGAAGCACCGGGGAGCTGTTTTTT.

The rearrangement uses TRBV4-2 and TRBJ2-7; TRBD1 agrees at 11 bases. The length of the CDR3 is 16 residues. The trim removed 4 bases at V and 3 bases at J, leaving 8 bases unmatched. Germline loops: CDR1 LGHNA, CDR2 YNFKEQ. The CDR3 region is CASSLAGQGAVYEQYF. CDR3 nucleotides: TGTGCCAGCAGCCTTGCAGGACAGGGGGCTGTCTACGAGCAGTACTTC.

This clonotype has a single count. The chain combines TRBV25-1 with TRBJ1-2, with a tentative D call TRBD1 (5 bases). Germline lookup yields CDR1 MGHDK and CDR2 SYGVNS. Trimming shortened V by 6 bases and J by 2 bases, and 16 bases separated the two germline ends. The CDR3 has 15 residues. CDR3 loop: CASSVEDRENYGYTF. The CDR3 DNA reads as TGTGCCAGCAGCGTCGAAGACAGAGAAAACTATGGCTACACCTTC.

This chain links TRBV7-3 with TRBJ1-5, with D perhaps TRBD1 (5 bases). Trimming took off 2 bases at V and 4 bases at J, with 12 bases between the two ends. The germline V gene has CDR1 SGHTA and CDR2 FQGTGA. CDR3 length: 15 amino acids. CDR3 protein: CASSLSAGVNQPQHF. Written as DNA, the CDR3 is TGTGCCAGCAGCTTATCGGCGGGGGTTAATCAGCCCCAGCATTTT.

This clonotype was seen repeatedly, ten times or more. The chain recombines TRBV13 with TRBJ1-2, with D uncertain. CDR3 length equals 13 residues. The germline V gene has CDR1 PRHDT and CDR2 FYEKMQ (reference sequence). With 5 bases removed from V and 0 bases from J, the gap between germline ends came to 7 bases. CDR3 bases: TGTGCCAGCAGCCCGACACCTAACTATGGCTACACCTTC. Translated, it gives CASSPTPNYGYTF.

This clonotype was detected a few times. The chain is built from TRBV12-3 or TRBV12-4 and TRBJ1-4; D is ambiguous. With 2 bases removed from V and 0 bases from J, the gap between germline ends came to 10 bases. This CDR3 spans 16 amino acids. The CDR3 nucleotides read TGTGCCAGCAGTTTATTCACTTCCGCAACTAATGAAAAACTGTTTTTT. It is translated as CASSLFTSATNEKLFF.

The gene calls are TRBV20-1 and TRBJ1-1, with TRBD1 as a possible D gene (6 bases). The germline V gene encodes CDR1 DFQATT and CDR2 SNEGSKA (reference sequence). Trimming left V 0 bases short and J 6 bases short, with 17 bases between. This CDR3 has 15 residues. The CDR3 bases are TGCAGTGCTAGAGATCCGCGGGGGGCGACGGCTGAAGCTTTCTTT. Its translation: CSARDPRGATAEAFF.

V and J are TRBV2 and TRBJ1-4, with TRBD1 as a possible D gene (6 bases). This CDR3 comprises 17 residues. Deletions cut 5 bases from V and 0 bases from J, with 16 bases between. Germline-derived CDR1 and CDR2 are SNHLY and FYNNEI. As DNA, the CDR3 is TGTGCCAGCAGTTTTTCAGTCCCAGGGGCAACTAATGAAAAACTGTTTTTT. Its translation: CASSFSVPGATNEKLFF.

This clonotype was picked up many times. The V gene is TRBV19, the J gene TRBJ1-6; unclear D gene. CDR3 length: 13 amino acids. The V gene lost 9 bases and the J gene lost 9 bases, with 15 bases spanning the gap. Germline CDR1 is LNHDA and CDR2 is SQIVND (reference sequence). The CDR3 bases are TGTGCCAGCGGGTGGGGATTCGGTTCACCCCTCCACTTT. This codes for CASGWGFGSPLHF.

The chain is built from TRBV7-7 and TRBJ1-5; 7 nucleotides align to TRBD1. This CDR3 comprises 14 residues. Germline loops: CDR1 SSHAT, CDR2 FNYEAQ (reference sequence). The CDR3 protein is CATRQGVGNQPQHF. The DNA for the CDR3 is TGTGCTACCAGACAGGGCGTGGGCAATCAGCCCCAGCATTTT.

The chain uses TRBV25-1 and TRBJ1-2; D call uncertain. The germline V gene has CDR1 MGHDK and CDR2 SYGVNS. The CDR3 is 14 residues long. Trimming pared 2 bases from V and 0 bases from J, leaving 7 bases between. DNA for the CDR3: TGTGCCAGCAGTGAACCCGAAGCTAACTATGGCTACACCTTC. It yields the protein CASSEPEANYGYTF.

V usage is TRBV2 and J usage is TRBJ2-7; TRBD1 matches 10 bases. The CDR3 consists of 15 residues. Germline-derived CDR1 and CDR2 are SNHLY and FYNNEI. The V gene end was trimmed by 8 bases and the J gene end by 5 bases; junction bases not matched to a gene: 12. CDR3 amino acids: CASGIGQGEIHEQYF. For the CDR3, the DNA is TGTGCCAGCGGGATCGGACAGGGGGAGATCCACGAGCAGTACTTC. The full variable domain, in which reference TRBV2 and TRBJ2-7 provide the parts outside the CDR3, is EPEVTQTPSHQVTQMGQEVILRCVPISNHLYFYWYRQILGQKVEFLVSFYNNEISEKSEIFDDQFSVERPDGSNFTLKIRSTKLEDSAMYFCASGIGQGEIHEQYFGPGTRLTVT.

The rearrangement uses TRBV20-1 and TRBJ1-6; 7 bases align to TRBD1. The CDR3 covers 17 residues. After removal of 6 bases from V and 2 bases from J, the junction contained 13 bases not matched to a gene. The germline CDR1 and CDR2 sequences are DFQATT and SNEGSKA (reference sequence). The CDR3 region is CSARTGRLGTYNSPLHF. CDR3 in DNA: TGCAGTGCCAGGACAGGCCGATTAGGGACCTATAATTCACCCCTCCACTTT.